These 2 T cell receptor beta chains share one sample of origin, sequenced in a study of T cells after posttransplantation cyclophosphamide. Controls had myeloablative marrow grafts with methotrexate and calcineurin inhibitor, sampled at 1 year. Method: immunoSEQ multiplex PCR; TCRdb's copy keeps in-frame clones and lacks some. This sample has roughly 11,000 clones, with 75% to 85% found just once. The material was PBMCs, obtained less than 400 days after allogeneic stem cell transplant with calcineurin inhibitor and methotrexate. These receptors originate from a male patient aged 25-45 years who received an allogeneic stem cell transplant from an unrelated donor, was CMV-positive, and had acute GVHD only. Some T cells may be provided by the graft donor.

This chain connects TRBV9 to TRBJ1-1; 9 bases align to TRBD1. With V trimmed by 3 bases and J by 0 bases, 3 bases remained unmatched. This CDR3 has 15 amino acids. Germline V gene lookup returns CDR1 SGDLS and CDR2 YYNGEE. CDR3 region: CASSAGTGLNTEAFF. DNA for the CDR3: TGTGCCAGCAGCGCCGGGACAGGGTTGAACACTGAAGCTTTCTTT.

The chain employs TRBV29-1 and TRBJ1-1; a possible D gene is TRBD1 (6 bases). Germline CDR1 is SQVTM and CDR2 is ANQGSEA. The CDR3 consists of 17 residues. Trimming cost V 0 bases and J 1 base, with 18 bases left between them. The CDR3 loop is CSVEDQGRGIQNTEAFF. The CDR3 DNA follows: TGCAGCGTTGAAGACCAAGGGAGGGGGATTCAGAACACTGAAGCTTTCTTT.